This is a list of T cell receptor beta chains from one sample in a study of post-analysis software for immune sequencing data. A single record per CDR3 protein comes from TCRdb applying MiXCR to the PCR reads. The sample consists of roughly 800,000 distinct CDR3 sequences, about 32% of them appearing once. Sample: blood. Receptors were obtained from a girl under 18 with multiple sclerosis. The CDR3 runs from the conserved cysteine through the conserved F or W. Fields, in order: clone size, D gene, V gene, J gene, CDR3 DNA, CDR3 protein. A D gene is named only where the DNA matches it firmly. Where a row states a size, it is once, few, many or the class of an expanded clone; other rows omit it.

>-|-|TRBV20-1|TRBJ2-5
TGCAGTGCTAGAGTAGGCGGGGGCGGGGAGACCCAGTACTTC
CSARVGGGGETQYF
>few|-|TRBV20-1|TRBJ2-7
TGCAGTGCTAGGATGGACAGATGGGGCGAGCAGTACTTC
CSARMDRWGEQYF
>once|-|TRBV6-5|TRBJ1-3
TGTGCCAGCAGTTCACCGCGGAACTCTGGAAACACCATATATTTT
CASSSPRNSGNTIYF
>once|TRBD2|TRBV5-1|TRBJ2-1
TGCGCCAGCAGCTCAGACGCAACTAGCGGGGGGCTTAGGAGCCCCTACAATGAGCAGTTCTTC
CASSSDATSGGLRSPYNEQFF
>few|-|TRBV10-3|TRBJ2-7
TGTGCCATCAGTCCTACCGGGACCCGTGGGGAGCAGTACTTC
CAISPTGTRGEQYF
>few|-|TRBV7-2|TRBJ1-2
TGTGCCAGCAGCTTAGCCGGTGAGGCCCTCGGGGGCTACACCTTC
CASSLAGEALGGYTF
>-|-|TRBV11-2|TRBJ1-4
TGTGCCAGCAGCCCCAGAGCCAACAGGTGGGGTAATGAAGAACTGTTTTTT
CASSPRANRWGNEELFF
>-|-|TRBV7-9|TRBJ2-3
TGTGCCAGCAGCTCTACCGGAGTAACAGGGATGGGCACAGATACGCAGTATTTT
CASSSTGVTGMGTDTQYF
>-|TRBD1|TRBV27|TRBJ1-6
TGTGCCACCAGGGGGAACGCTAATTCACCCCTCCACTTT
CATRGNANSPLHF
>-|-|TRBV27|TRBJ1-2
TGTGCCAGCAGCTCCCGGGACGGAAACTATGGCTACACCTTC
CASSSRDGNYGYTF
>few|-|TRBV3-1|TRBJ1-2
TGTGCCAGCAGCCGCCGGGACTTTGGCTACACCTTC
CASSRRDFGYTF
>few|TRBD2|TRBV3-1|TRBJ2-5
TGTGCCAGCAGCCTACCGGGGGGAAGTGAGACCCAGTACTTC
CASSLPGGSETQYF
>-|TRBD1|TRBV12-3/TRBV12-4|TRBJ1-2
TGTGCCAGCAGTGATACGGGACAGGGGGCCCCTGGCTACACCTTC
CASSDTGQGAPGYTF
>-|-|TRBV6-5|TRBJ2-3
TGTGCCAGCAGTTACTCGATAGTCCGGACAGCAAGCACAGATACGCAGTATTTT
CASSYSIVRTASTDTQYF
>-|-|TRBV6-2/TRBV6-3|TRBJ1-1
TGTGCCAGCGGGTGGGGTCCTCCAACCATGAACACTGAAGCTTTCTTT
CASGWGPPTMNTEAFF